This TCR beta chain was recovered during a study of CD8 T cells in Susac syndrome. General study findings and limits: It was acknowledged in the study that its TCR sequencing and HLA analysis involved a relatively small number of individuals.

V lost 8 bases, J lost 0 bases, and 2 bases stayed unmatched. The germline gives CDR1 MNHNS, CDR2 SASEGT. The CDR3 length is 14 residues. The authors sequenced TCR beta from blood CD8+ and CD4+ T cells. Healthy donors acted as controls, with matching for age and sex. Points on this clonotype: Its antigen is currently unknown.

Random hexamers were used to reverse transcribe 0.5 to 1 ug of RNA. With immunoSEQ multiplex PCR, TCR beta CDR3 was amplified across 54 Vbeta and 13 Jbeta. TCRdb passed the immunoSEQ multiplex PCR reads through MiXCR, listing each CDR3 protein once. Of more than 120,000 distinct CDR3 sequences in the sample, 94% were seen once. The sequenced sample was CD4+ T cells from PBMCs. This receptor was obtained from a human donor in good health. V and J are TRBV6-1 and TRBJ2-1; 9 positions agree with TRBD2. The CDR3 DNA sequence: TGTGCCAGCGATAGCGGGGGCTCCTACAATGAGCAGTTCTTC. Its translation: CASDSGGSYNEQFF.